A selection of T cell receptor beta chains follows, all from one sample in a study of OX40 agonist ivuxolimab in advanced cancers. The protocol was immunoSEQ multiplex PCR, while the TCRdb copy is restricted to in-frame clones and leaves out a portion. The sample holds tens of thousands of clones, about 90% seen once. Sequencing was performed on CD4+ or CD8+ T cells sorted from blood, taken in a trial of the OX40 agonist ivuxolimab. All receptors derive from an adult with an advanced solid tumor such as melanoma, head and neck, liver or kidney cancer. Both conserved end residues are part of each CDR3. The D gene is left open where the match is weak. Rows give clone size only sometimes, using once, few, many, or a class for an expanded clone.

TRBJ2-7 | TRBV7-3 | . | TRBD2 | CASSFGRAYEQYF | TGTGCCAGCAGCTTTGGGAGGGCCTACGAGCAGTACTTC
TRBJ2-2 | TRBV6-5 | . | . | CASSYSGTMNTGELFF | TGTGCCAGCAGTTACTCGGGAACTATGAACACCGGGGAGCTGTTTTTT
TRBJ2-2 | TRBV5-1 | once | TRBD1 | CASRKGQGATGELFF | TGCGCCAGCAGAAAGGGACAGGGGGCGACCGGGGAGCTGTTTTTT
TRBJ1-6 | TRBV5-6 | . | TRBD1 | CASSWDQGAGSPLHF | TGTGCCAGCAGCTGGGACCAGGGGGCCGGTTCACCCCTCCACTTT
TRBJ1-2 | TRBV4-1 | . | . | CASSQVFRLGQIHYGYTF | TGCGCCAGCAGCCAAGTTTTTAGGTTAGGACAGATCCACTATGGCTACACCTTC
TRBJ2-7 | TRBV9 | . | . | CASAARGRSYEQYF | TGTGCCAGCGCGGCCAGGGGAAGGTCCTACGAGCAGTACTTC
TRBJ2-5 | TRBV9 | . | . | CASSVGSGTQYF | TGTGCCAGCAGCGTAGGTTCCGGGACCCAGTACTTC
TRBJ2-7 | TRBV5-6 | . | . | CASSKAGNGNEQYF | TGTGCCAGCAGCAAAGCAGGGAATGGGAACGAGCAGTACTTC
TRBJ2-5 | TRBV6-6 | . | . | CASRDGQETQYF | TGTGCCAGCCGGGACGGACAAGAGACCCAGTACTTC
TRBJ1-5 | TRBV4-1 | . | . | CASSQVAGGDQPQHF | TGCGCCAGCAGCCAAGTGGCGGGAGGGGATCAGCCCCAGCATTTT
TRBJ2-1 | TRBV14 | once | TRBD2 | CASSLLPSGRINEQFF | TGTGCCAGCAGCCTCCTCCCTAGCGGGAGAATAAATGAGCAGTTCTTC
TRBJ1-5 | TRBV19 | . | . | CASKQRSNQPQHF | TGTGCCAGTAAACAGAGAAGCAATCAGCCCCAGCATTTT
TRBJ1-3 | TRBV6-5 | . | . | CASSYRQSGNTIYF | TGTGCCAGCAGTTACCGACAGTCTGGAAACACCATATATTTT
TRBJ2-5 | TRBV6-1 | . | TRBD1 | CASSRDRQETQYF | TGTGCCAGCAGCCGGGACAGACAAGAGACCCAGTACTTC
TRBJ1-2 | TRBV6-6 | . | TRBD1 | CASKVTGQGNYTF | TGTGCCAGCAAAGTTACCGGACAGGGGAATTACACCTTC
TRBJ2-5 | TRBV2 | . | TRBD1 | CASIVGQGGSGETQYF | TGTGCCAGCATTGTAGGACAGGGGGGGAGCGGGGAGACCCAGTACTTC
TRBJ2-7 | TRBV7-2 | . | . | CASSPMGYLYEQYF | TGTGCCAGCAGCCCGATGGGGTATCTTTACGAGCAGTACTTC
TRBJ2-5 | TRBV25-1 | . | . | CASGSPYRLAETQYF | TGTGCCAGCGGTTCGCCGTACAGGTTAGCAGAGACCCAGTACTTC
TRBJ1-1 | TRBV11-3 | . | TRBD1 | CASLTGVGTEAFF | TGTGCCAGCCTTACAGGGGTGGGGACTGAAGCTTTCTTT
TRBJ2-1 | TRBV10-3 | . | TRBD2 | CAISESTSGSNEQFF | TGTGCCATCAGTGAGTCGACTAGCGGGAGCAATGAGCAGTTCTTC
TRBJ2-2 | TRBV2 | . | . | CATRRGAGELFF | TGTGCCACCCGACGCGGAGCCGGGGAGCTGTTTTTT
TRBJ2-5 | TRBV2 | . | . | CATRLRETQYF | TGTGCCACGAGACTAAGGGAGACCCAGTACTTC
TRBJ2-2 | TRBV29-1 | . | TRBD1 | CSVGPPGQRNTGELFF | TGCAGCGTTGGGCCACCGGGACAGAGGAACACCGGGGAGCTGTTTTTT
TRBJ2-5 | TRBV11-1 | . | . | CASSVDAGSKKYF | TGTGCCAGCAGCGTAGATGCGGGGTCGAAAAAGTACTTC
TRBJ2-6 | TRBV5-1 | . | . | CASSSRGPGANVLTF | TGCGCCAGCAGCTCAAGGGGTCCTGGGGCCAACGTCCTGACTTTC
TRBJ1-2 | TRBV6-6 | once | TRBD1 | CASSYSAGGSYGYTF | TGTGCCAGCAGTTACTCGGCAGGGGGCTCCTATGGCTACACCTTC
TRBJ2-7 | TRBV7-3 | few | TRBD1 | CASSTDRDRLYEQYF | TGTGCCAGCAGCACCGACCGGGACAGACTATACGAGCAGTACTTC
TRBJ2-1 | TRBV19 | . | . | CASSNVREQFF | TGTGCCAGTAGTAACGTGAGGGAGCAGTTCTTC
TRBJ1-5 | TRBV7-6 | . | TRBD1 | CASSLGGQVSNQPQHF | TGTGCCAGCAGCTTAGGAGGACAGGTTAGCAATCAGCCCCAGCATTTT
TRBJ2-2 | TRBV2 | . | TRBD1 | CASSGWTGSATGELFF | TGTGCCAGCAGTGGGTGGACAGGGTCAGCCACCGGGGAGCTGTTTTTT
TRBJ2-3 | TRBV13 | . | TRBD1 | CASSSGQGGTDTQYF | TGTGCCAGCAGCTCTGGACAGGGGGGGACAGATACGCAGTATTTT
TRBJ2-4 | TRBV6-5 | . | . | CDAVGDKNIQYF | TGTGACGCGGTTGGTGACAAAAACATTCAGTACTTC
TRBJ2-1 | TRBV30 | . | . | CAWRAWGNNEQFF | TGTGCCTGGAGAGCATGGGGGAACAATGAGCAGTTCTTC
TRBJ2-2 | TRBV19 | . | . | CASSIPDVAGELFF | TGTGCCAGTAGTATCCCCGACGTAGCCGGGGAGCTGTTTTTT
TRBJ2-7 | TRBV7-9 | . | TRBD1 | CASSLVSGGNSYEQYF | TGTGCCAGCAGCTTGGTGTCAGGGGGCAACTCCTACGAGCAGTACTTC
TRBJ2-7 | TRBV4-1 | . | TRBD1 | CASSQVQLMGQAYHEQYF | TGCGCCAGCAGCCAAGTGCAGCTAATGGGACAGGCTTACCACGAGCAGTACTTC
TRBJ2-3 | TRBV9 | . | TRBD1 | CASSDRGRGEDTQYF | TGTGCCAGCAGCGACAGGGGGCGCGGCGAAGATACGCAGTATTTT
TRBJ1-1 | TRBV9 | . | . | CASSVWVKNTEAFF | TGTGCCAGCAGCGTATGGGTTAAGAACACTGAAGCTTTCTTT
TRBJ2-1 | TRBV6-5 | . | TRBD2 | CASSSSSGSPEQFF | TGTGCCAGCAGTTCGTCTAGCGGGAGCCCTGAGCAGTTCTTC
TRBJ1-1 | TRBV6-5 | once | . | CASSYRGKNTEAFF | TGTGCCAGCAGTTACAGGGGGAAGAACACTGAAGCTTTCTTT
TRBJ2-4 | TRBV30 | . | . | CAWSSDSTKNIQYF | TGTGCCTGGAGCTCTGACAGCACCAAAAACATTCAGTACTTC
TRBJ2-6 | TRBV5-1 | few | . | CASSLAFREAGANVLTF | TGCGCCAGCAGCTTGGCCTTCAGGGAGGCTGGGGCCAACGTCCTGACTTTC
TRBJ2-4 | TRBV6-4 | . | . | CASRGLGDAAKNIQYF | TGTGCCAGCAGGGGGTTAGGGGACGCAGCCAAAAACATTCAGTACTTC
TRBJ1-2 | TRBV30 | . | TRBD1 | CAWTEQGNYGYTF | TGTGCCTGGACAGAACAGGGGAACTATGGCTACACCTTC
TRBJ2-5 | TRBV19 | . | . | CASSIGRGETQYF | TGTGCCAGTAGTATAGGCAGGGGAGAGACCCAGTACTTC
TRBJ1-5 | TRBV5-8 | . | TRBD1 | CASSLAGTGARNQPQHF | TGTGCCAGCAGCTTGGCTGGGACAGGGGCCCGTAATCAGCCCCAGCATTTT
TRBJ1-2 | TRBV7-9 | . | . | CASSPSGSYYGYTF | TGTGCCAGCAGCCCGTCGGGGTCATACTATGGCTACACCTTC
TRBJ2-5 | TRBV18 | once | TRBD1 | CASSHRGIPQGASQETQYF | TGTGCCAGCTCGCATCGCGGTATCCCACAGGGGGCAAGTCAAGAGACCCAGTACTTC
TRBJ1-5 | TRBV28 | . | TRBD1 | CASSIPGQGYQPQHF | TGTGCCAGCAGTATCCCGGGACAGGGATATCAGCCCCAGCATTTT
TRBJ2-4 | TRBV4-1 | . | TRBD1 | CASSPAGTGKNIQYF | TGCGCCAGCAGCCCAGCCGGGACAGGCAAAAACATTCAGTACTTC
TRBJ2-7 | TRBV19 | . | . | CASSIGSSSYEQYF | TGTGCCAGTAGTATTGGGTCGAGCTCCTACGAGCAGTACTTC
TRBJ2-7 | TRBV4-2 | . | TRBD2 | CASRGTRAGGPYEQYF | TGTGCCAGCAGAGGCACGCGAGCGGGAGGGCCCTACGAGCAGTACTTC
TRBJ2-4 | TRBV11-2 | few | . | CASSPSDAKNIQYF | TGTGCCAGCAGCCCCAGTGATGCCAAAAACATTCAGTACTTC
TRBJ2-7 | TRBV6-5 | . | . | CASSYFLGGEQYF | TGTGCCAGCAGTTACTTCTTGGGGGGCGAGCAGTACTTC
TRBJ2-5 | TRBV5-5 | . | . | CASSFRGLQETQYF | TGTGCCAGCAGCTTTCGGGGACTCCAAGAGACCCAGTACTTC
TRBJ2-5 | TRBV30 | . | TRBD2 | CAWSSSRTSGRASQETQYF | TGTGCCTGGAGTTCCTCTCGTACTAGCGGGAGGGCCAGCCAAGAGACCCAGTACTTC
TRBJ1-2 | TRBV2 | . | . | CASSRQTNYGYTF | TGTGCCAGCAGCAGACAGACTAACTATGGCTACACCTTC
TRBJ2-7 | TRBV19 | few | TRBD2 | CATGGAGVGEQYF | TGTGCCACCGGGGGAGCGGGAGTGGGCGAGCAGTACTTC
TRBJ1-1 | TRBV14 | few | . | CASSPPGTEAFF | TGTGCCAGCAGTCCACCCGGCACTGAAGCTTTCTTT
TRBJ1-6 | TRBV9 | once | TRBD1 | CASSSGTVDSPLHF | TGTGCCAGCAGCTCCGGGACAGTGGATTCACCCCTCCACTTT